These 26 T cell receptor beta chains share one sample of origin, sequenced in a study of cytomegalovirus exposure and HLA in healthy donors. The repertoire was sequenced with immunoSEQ multiplex PCR; TCRdb's copy has only in-frame clones and lacks some. The data hold about 170,000 clones, with roughly nine tenths observed a single time. Specimen: PBMCs. These receptors came from a woman between 18 and 29 years old in good health and CMV-seropositive.

This chain connects TRBV7-2 to TRBJ1-4; D might be TRBD1 (6 bases). Germline V gene data show CDR1 as SGHTA and CDR2 as FQGNSA. V shed 1 base and J shed 7 bases, with 10 bases lying between them. There are 14 residues in the CDR3. In DNA form, the CDR3 reads TGTGCCAGCAGCTTAGATCCACAGGGTGAAAAACTGTTTTTT. It encodes CASSLDPQGEKLFF.

This chain joins TRBV28 and TRBJ1-2; D is possibly TRBD1 (6 bases). The germline V gene has CDR1 MDHEN and CDR2 SYDVKM. The ends were cut back, 7 bases at V and 7 bases at J, with 19 bases in the middle. The CDR3 contains 14 residues. The CDR3 sequence: CASIPQIQGSGYTF. CDR3 nucleotide sequence: TGTGCCAGCATCCCCCAGATACAGGGATCTGGCTACACCTTC.

This chain uses TRBV5-1 with TRBJ2-2, with 8 bases identical to TRBD1. The CDR3 is made up of 14 amino acids. Germline V gene data show CDR1 as SGHRS and CDR2 as YFSETQ. J lost 2 bases, V lost 4 bases, and 1 base had no gene match. The CDR3 nucleotides are TGCGCCAGCAGCGGGACAGGAAACACCGGGGAGCTGTTTTTT. It translates to CASSGTGNTGELFF.

The J gene is TRBJ2-7, the V gene TRBV27; the match to TRBD2 covers 9 bases. Unmatched junction bases numbered 5, after V lost 7 bases and J lost 1 base. Germline-derived CDR1 and CDR2 are MNHEY and SMNVEV (reference sequence). The CDR3 spans 14 residues. DNA for the CDR3: TGTGCCAGCACTCCAGGACTAGCGTCCTACGAGCAGTACTTC. As protein: CASTPGLASYEQYF.

The chain uses TRBV27 and TRBJ1-1, with D unresolved. The length of the CDR3 is 13 residues. Trimming removed 4 bases at V and 3 bases at J, with 9 bases between. From germline, CDR1 is MNHEY and CDR2 SMNVEV (reference sequence). The CDR3 reads CASSSREHTEAFF. Here the CDR3 DNA reads TGTGCCAGCAGTTCCCGAGAACACACTGAAGCTTTCTTT.

This sequence joins TRBV29-1 and TRBJ2-1; maybe TRBD2 (5 bases). Trimming left V 6 bases short and J 0 bases short, with 12 bases between. The CDR3 contains 14 residues. Per the germline V gene, CDR1 is SQVTM and CDR2 is ANQGSEA. The CDR3 DNA reads as TGCAGCGTCCCGACTGGGAGCTCCTACAATGAGCAGTTCTTC. The encoded protein is CSVPTGSSYNEQFF.

This chain uses TRBV27 with TRBJ2-7, with D possibly being TRBD2 (6 bases). This CDR3 has 15 amino acids. Germline values: CDR1 MNHEY, CDR2 SMNVEV (reference sequence). Trimming removed 3 bases from V and 1 base from J, with 13 bases in between. The CDR3 loop reads CASSLVAGRSYEQYF. The CDR3 DNA follows: TGTGCCAGCAGTTTGGTCGCAGGGAGGTCCTACGAGCAGTACTTC.

J is TRBJ2-3 and V is TRBV4-3, with D perhaps TRBD2 (6 bases). Trimming stripped 2 bases from V and 0 bases from J, with 15 bases between. The CDR3 has 17 amino acids. Per the germline V gene, CDR1 is LGHNA and CDR2 is YSLEER. For the CDR3, the DNA is TGCGCCAGCAGCCAAACCACCCCGGGGGATAGCACAGATACGCAGTATTTT. Protein: CASSQTTPGDSTDTQYF.

The V call is TRBV19, the J call TRBJ2-1, with D possibly matching TRBD2 (7 bases). The CDR3 length is 16 residues. Germline V lookup: CDR1 LNHDA, CDR2 SQIVND (reference sequence). The V and J ends lost 8 bases and 3 bases respectively, with 20 bases between them. CDR3: CASSASGRGDYNEQFF. DNA of the CDR3: TGTGCCAGTTCTGCTAGCGGTAGGGGGGACTACAATGAGCAGTTCTTC.

The genes are TRBV7-9 and TRBJ2-1, with 7 positions matching TRBD2. This CDR3 has 16 residues. The V segment lost 5 bases and the J segment 3 bases; nucleotides outside the gene matches: 10. The germline gives CDR1 SEHNR, CDR2 FQNEAQ (reference sequence). The CDR3 loop is CASSRMRTRVYNEQFF. CDR3 sequence (DNA): TGTGCCAGCAGCCGAATGAGGACTAGGGTCTACAATGAGCAGTTCTTC.

The chain couples TRBV25-1 to TRBJ2-7; D is unclear. This CDR3 region has 14 residues. Trimming took off 2 bases at V and 2 bases at J, with 10 bases between the two ends. Germline CDR1 and CDR2: MGHDK and SYGVNS. The CDR3 protein is CASSEHQVPYEQYF. CDR3 coding DNA: TGTGCCAGCAGTGAACACCAGGTACCCTACGAGCAGTACTTC.

The chain joins TRBV2 to TRBJ2-7; 10 bases are shared with TRBD1. With 4 bases clipped from V and 6 bases from J, the junction kept 3 bases outside the gene matches. CDR3 length: 13 amino acids. From germline, CDR1 is SNHLY and CDR2 FYNNEI. The CDR3 nucleotides read TGTGCCAGCAGTGGGGGGACAGGGGCCGAGCAGTACTTC. Protein: CASSGGTGAEQYF.

CDR3 sequence reads: CASSVEMGQGYTEAFF. Here the CDR3 DNA reads TGTGCCAGCAGCGTAGAAATGGGACAGGGGTATACTGAAGCTTTCTTT. V is TRBV9 and J is TRBJ1-1; 10 bases are shared with TRBD1. The CDR3 spans 16 residues. Germline V CDR1 and CDR2: SGDLS, YYNGEE. The ends lost 0 bases at V and 5 bases at J; junction bases unmatched: 7.

This clone was seen a few times. V is TRBV6-4 and J is TRBJ2-3, with D unclear. Per germline, CDR1 MRHNA and CDR2 SNTAGT. The CDR3 consists of 17 residues. V was shortened by 5 bases and J by 1 base, with 19 bases between the two germline ends. The CDR3 bases are TGTGCCAGCAGTTCCACTCCCACCCCTGAGGGCACAGATACGCAGTATTTT. This translates into CASSSTPTPEGTDTQYF.

V usage is TRBV30 and J usage is TRBJ2-7; TRBD1 matches at 9 bases. Per the germline V gene, CDR1 is GTSNPN and CDR2 is SVGIG (reference sequence). V lost 2 bases, J lost 0 bases, and 5 bases stayed unmatched. CDR3 length: 15 residues. The CDR3 protein is CAWSRRDRDSYEQYF. The CDR3 DNA is TGTGCCTGGAGTAGGAGGGACAGGGACTCCTACGAGCAGTACTTC.

In the case of this clone: This specimen includes other DNA sequences encoding the same CDR3. The chain combines TRBV20-1 with TRBJ2-7; 8 nucleotides line up with TRBD2. The CDR3 extends over 11 amino acids. Germline loops: CDR1 DFQATT, CDR2 SNEGSKA (reference sequence). Trimming took 6 bases from V and 3 from J; bases not matched to a gene: 1. The CDR3 loop reads CSASGSYEQYF. Here the CDR3 DNA reads TGCAGTGCGAGCGGGAGCTACGAGCAGTACTTC.

The chain is built from TRBV19 and TRBJ1-5; TRBD1 matches at 12 bases. The length of the CDR3 is 16 residues. Germline CDR1 is LNHDA and CDR2 is SQIVND (reference sequence). V shed 5 bases and J 6 bases; nucleotides not matched to a gene: 8. For the CDR3, the DNA is TGTGCCAGTAGTGAACCGGGACAGGGGGCCGGTCAGCCCCAGCATTTT. It specifies CASSEPGQGAGQPQHF.

This chain uses TRBV27 with TRBJ1-5, with a weak D call TRBD1 (6 bases). The V gene lost 7 bases and the J gene lost 4 bases, with 17 bases spanning the gap. The CDR3 totals 15 residues. Germline V lookup: CDR1 MNHEY, CDR2 SMNVEV (reference sequence). CDR3 amino acids: CASTWRGGENQPQHF. CDR3 nucleotides: TGTGCCAGCACCTGGAGAGGGGGGGAAAATCAGCCCCAGCATTTT.

The chain's CDR3 is CASSLIFSDTQYF. The DNA for the CDR3 is TGTGCCAGCAGCTTAATTTTCTCGGATACGCAGTATTTT. V usage is TRBV7-2 and J usage is TRBJ2-3; D not resolved. V lost 2 bases and J 6 bases, leaving 9 bases between the germline ends. Germline V gives CDR1 SGHTA, CDR2 FQGNSA. The CDR3 covers 13 residues. The whole variable domain, remainder taken from reference TRBV7-2 and TRBJ2-3, is GAGVSQSPSNKVTEKGKDVELRCDPISGHTALYWYRQSLGQGLEFLIYFQGNSAPDKSGLPSDRFSAERTGGSVSTLTIQRTQQEDSAVYLCASSLIFSDTQYFGPGTRLTVL.

The chain uses TRBV7-9 and TRBJ2-1; D call uncertain. This CDR3 has 12 residues. The germline gives CDR1 SEHNR, CDR2 FQNEAQ (reference sequence). V dropped 1 base and J dropped 10 bases, with 8 bases sitting between them. Here the CDR3 DNA reads TGTGCCAGCAGCTTAGAAGACGGGGAGCAGTTCTTC. Translation: CASSLEDGEQFF.

The chain recombines TRBV18 with TRBJ2-1, with 7 bases that match TRBD2. After removal of 3 bases from V and 3 bases from J, the junction contained 5 bases not matched to a gene. This CDR3 is 15 amino acids long. Germline V gives CDR1 KGHSH, CDR2 LQKENI. The CDR3 bases are TGTGCCAGCTCACCGCCACTAGCGTTCTACAATGAGCAGTTCTTC. Its protein is CASSPPLAFYNEQFF.

The rearrangement links TRBV27 to TRBJ2-1, with 9 bases that match TRBD2. V was clipped by 5 bases and J by 7 bases; unmatched bases: 12. The germline CDR1 and CDR2 sequences are MNHEY and SMNVEV (reference sequence). The CDR3 is 16 amino acids. CDR3: CASSPYLAGEVNEQFF. The CDR3 coding sequence is TGTGCCAGCAGTCCCTACTTAGCGGGAGAAGTTAATGAGCAGTTCTTC.

The V gene is TRBV19, the J gene TRBJ1-5, with 8 positions matching TRBD1. Trimming cost V 4 bases and J 1 base; bases outside gene matches: 9. Per the germline V gene, CDR1 is LNHDA and CDR2 is SQIVND (reference sequence). CDR3 length: 17 amino acids. The CDR3 loop reads CASSNDRGSLSNQPQHF. The CDR3 DNA follows: TGTGCCAGTAGTAATGACAGGGGAAGTTTGAGCAATCAGCCCCAGCATTTT.

V is TRBV9 and J is TRBJ1-1; no clear D. Trimming left V 3 bases short and J 1 base short, with 7 bases between. This CDR3 is 13 amino acids long. Germline CDR1 reads SGDLS; CDR2 reads YYNGEE. This CDR3 reads CASSEAGNTEAFF. The CDR3 nucleotides are TGTGCCAGCAGCGAGGCGGGGAACACTGAAGCTTTCTTT.

The rearrangement uses TRBV7-9 and TRBJ2-2; D ambiguous. Germline V CDR1 and CDR2: SEHNR, FQNEAQ (reference sequence). The CDR3 totals 11 residues. With 5 bases removed from V and 8 bases from J, the gap between germline ends came to 6 bases. The CDR3 protein is CASSPRGELFF. As DNA, the CDR3 is TGTGCCAGCAGCCCGAGGGGGGAGCTGTTTTTT.

V usage is TRBV27 and J usage is TRBJ2-5; D may be TRBD2 (6 bases). V lost 8 bases and J 9 bases, leaving 16 bases between the germline ends. This CDR3 is 12 amino acids long. In germline, CDR1 is MNHEY, CDR2 SMNVEV (reference sequence). CDR3 sequence (DNA): TGTGCCAGCGGGACCTTCGGGAGTCCCCAGTACTTC. Protein: CASGTFGSPQYF.